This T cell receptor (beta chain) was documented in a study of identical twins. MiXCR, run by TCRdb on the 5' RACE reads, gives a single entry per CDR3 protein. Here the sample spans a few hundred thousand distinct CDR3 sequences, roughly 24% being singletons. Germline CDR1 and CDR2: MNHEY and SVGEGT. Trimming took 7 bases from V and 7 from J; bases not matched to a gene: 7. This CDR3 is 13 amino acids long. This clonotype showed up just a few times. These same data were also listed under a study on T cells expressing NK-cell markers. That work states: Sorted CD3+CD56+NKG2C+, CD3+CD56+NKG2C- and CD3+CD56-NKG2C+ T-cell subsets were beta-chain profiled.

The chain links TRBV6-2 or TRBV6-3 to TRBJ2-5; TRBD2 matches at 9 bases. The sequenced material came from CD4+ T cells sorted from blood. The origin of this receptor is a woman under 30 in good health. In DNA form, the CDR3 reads TGTGCCAGCATGCTAGCGGGGAAAGGGACCCAGTACTTC. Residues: CASMLAGKGTQYF.